This is a list of T cell receptor beta chains from one sample in a study of human thymus T cells. This table comes from immunoSEQ multiplex PCR, and its TCRdb copy is limited to in-frame clones, with some not included. The sample has around 70,000 clones, roughly 95% seen once. Sequenced sample: thymus tissue. The receptors were sampled from a girl in the first two years of life with a congenital heart defect but otherwise immunologically healthy. The CDR3 runs from the conserved cysteine through the conserved F or W. D genes are given only for firm matches. Not all rows give a size; the values are once, few, many and, for expanded clones, a class.

j_gene,v_gene,abundance,d_gene,len,CDR3nt,CDR3aa
TRBJ1-1,TRBV9,once,NA,13,TGTGCCAGCGGGGGACCCAGCAACACTGAAGCTTTCTTT,CASGGPSNTEAFF
TRBJ1-1,TRBV2,NA,NA,13,TGTGCCAGCAGTGAAGCAGCTAGCACTGAAGCTTTCTTT,CASSEAASTEAFF
TRBJ2-7,TRBV28,NA,TRBD2,17,TGTGCCAGCAGTTTAACTAGCGGGAGTCTCCGCTCCTACGAGCAGTACTTC,CASSLTSGSLRSYEQYF
TRBJ2-3,TRBV7-3,NA,TRBD2,15,TGTGCCAGCAGCCTCTTAGCGGGAGGGTGGGATACGCAGTATTTT,CASSLLAGGWDTQYF
TRBJ2-1,TRBV5-6,NA,TRBD2,15,TGTGCCAGCAGCGAGACTAGCGGGAGGGCCAATGAGCAGTTCTTC,CASSETSGRANEQFF
TRBJ2-7,TRBV28,NA,TRBD1,14,TGTGCCAGCAGGGGGACAGGGGGCCCCTACGAGCAGTACTTC,CASRGTGGPYEQYF
TRBJ1-5,TRBV19,NA,NA,15,TGTGCCAGTAGTACCTACAGGGTTAGCAATCAGCCCCAGCATTTT,CASSTYRVSNQPQHF
TRBJ2-1,TRBV5-1,NA,NA,17,TGCGCCAGCAGCTCCGGCACAGGGCAGAGCTCCTACAATGAGCAGTTCTTC,CASSSGTGQSSYNEQFF
TRBJ2-1,TRBV6-1,NA,TRBD2,15,TGTGCCAGCAGTGGACAGCGGGAGGGCCGGAATGAGCAGTTCTTC,CASSGQREGRNEQFF
TRBJ2-7,TRBV7-9,NA,NA,14,TGTGCCAGCAGCTTCCGGGATCCTCCATACGAGCAGTACTTC,CASSFRDPPYEQYF
TRBJ2-6,TRBV5-1,NA,TRBD1,21,TGCGCCAGCAGCTTGGCCATCTGGGGACAGGGTAGAGTCTCTGGGGCCAACGTCCTGACTTTC,CASSLAIWGQGRVSGANVLTF
TRBJ2-7,TRBV20-1,NA,NA,11,TGCAGTGCTAGAGTAGCTGGCGAGCAGTACTTC,CSARVAGEQYF
TRBJ2-2,TRBV7-9,NA,NA,16,TGTGCCAGCAGCTTATTGAGGCGCCCCGGGGCCGGGGAGCTGTTTTTT,CASSLLRRPGAGELFF
TRBJ2-7,TRBV2,NA,NA,15,TGTGCCAGCACAGACCGGGGGCCTCGGGCGTGGGAGCAGTACTTC,CASTDRGPRAWEQYF
TRBJ2-2,TRBV28,NA,TRBD1,14,TGTGCCAGCAGTTGGGACAGACCCACCGGGGAGCTGTTTTTT,CASSWDRPTGELFF
TRBJ2-3,TRBV7-3,NA,NA,16,TGTGCCAGCAGCTTAAAGGGCCTGGGGGGGCCAGATACGCAGTATTTT,CASSLKGLGGPDTQYF
TRBJ2-3,TRBV7-3,NA,NA,16,TGTGCCAGCAGCTTAACGGGGCGGACTAGCACAGATACGCAGTATTTT,CASSLTGRTSTDTQYF
TRBJ1-2,TRBV10-3,NA,TRBD1,16,TGTGCCATCCGGGTAATCCGGGACAGGGAGGAAGATGTCTACACCTTC,CAIRVIRDREEDVYTF
TRBJ2-6,TRBV5-1,NA,NA,14,TGCGCCAGCAGCGCCGACCCTGGGGCCAACGTCCTGACTTTC,CASSADPGANVLTF
TRBJ1-3,TRBV19,NA,NA,18,TGTGCCAGTAGTAGAAAACAAATGGACGGATACTCTGGAAACACCATATATTTT,CASSRKQMDGYSGNTIYF
TRBJ2-4,TRBV5-1,NA,NA,16,TGCGCCAGCAGCCTCACGGACGTTCTAGCCAAAAACATTCAGTACTTC,CASSLTDVLAKNIQYF
TRBJ2-3,TRBV2,NA,NA,13,TGTGCCAGCAGGGCCCTCCACACAGATACGCAGTATTTT,CASRALHTDTQYF
TRBJ2-5,TRBV6-5,NA,TRBD1,16,TGTGCCAGCAGTTATTTCGACAGGGGGCTTGGAGAGACCCAGTACTTC,CASSYFDRGLGETQYF
TRBJ1-4,TRBV28,once,NA,17,TGTGCCAGCAGTCCTCAACAAAACACTACAACTAATGAAAAACTGTTTTTT,CASSPQQNTTTNEKLFF
TRBJ1-5,TRBV6-5,NA,NA,12,TGTGCCAGCAACCGGGGGGGTGAGCCCCAGCATTTT,CASNRGGEPQHF
TRBJ2-7,TRBV15,NA,TRBD2,14,TGTGCCACCAGTTCCGGGACTAGCGGCTACGAGCAGTACTTC,CATSSGTSGYEQYF
TRBJ1-1,TRBV19,once,NA,13,TGTGCCAGTAATAAAGGGAGGGTTACTGAAGCTTTCTTT,CASNKGRVTEAFF
TRBJ2-1,TRBV25-1,NA,NA,14,TGTGCCAGCAGTGCCCGGACAGAGCACAATGAGCAGTTCTTC,CASSARTEHNEQFF
TRBJ1-5,TRBV19,NA,NA,15,TGTGCCAGTACCACTGTTGGGGGTAGCAATCAGCCCCAGCATTTT,CASTTVGGSNQPQHF
TRBJ2-5,TRBV18,NA,NA,16,TGTGCCAGCTCACCACCGCCAGGGGGGCATCAAGAGACCCAGTACTTC,CASSPPPGGHQETQYF
TRBJ2-1,TRBV29-1,NA,NA,19,TGCAGCGCCTACTGCTGGCGCGAACTCCCTAGGAGTTCCTACAATGAGCAGTTCTTC,CSAYCWRELPRSSYNEQFF
TRBJ1-2,TRBV30,NA,TRBD1,13,TGTGCCTGGAGTGTTGACAGGGGGTATGGCTACACCTTC,CAWSVDRGYGYTF
TRBJ2-6,TRBV10-3,NA,TRBD2,14,TGTGCCATCAGGGGGGGGGCTGGGGCCAACGTCCTGACTTTC,CAIRGGAGANVLTF
TRBJ1-5,TRBV19,NA,NA,14,TGTGCCAGTAGTACAGGAAATAGCAATCAGCCCCAGCATTTT,CASSTGNSNQPQHF
TRBJ1-2,TRBV28,once,NA,14,TGTGCCAGCAGTTCCTCCCTTAAGGCCTATGGCTACACCTTC,CASSSSLKAYGYTF
TRBJ2-7,TRBV28,NA,TRBD1,17,TGTGCCAGCAGTTTCCGGGACAGGGGCGTGAGCTCCTACGAGCAGTACTTC,CASSFRDRGVSSYEQYF
TRBJ2-1,TRBV19,NA,TRBD1,17,TGTGCCAGTAGTTTTTACAGGGGAAGGGCTTCCTACAATGAGCAGTTCTTC,CASSFYRGRASYNEQFF
TRBJ2-2,TRBV5-4,NA,TRBD2,20,TGTGCCAGCAGCCCGGAGACTCGAGCGACTGGGACTAGATTTGGCGGGGAGCTGTTTTTT,CASSPETRATGTRFGGELFF
TRBJ2-5,TRBV5-5,NA,NA,16,TGTGCCAGCAGCTTGGGGCGGTATGCGTACCAAGAGACCCAGTACTTC,CASSLGRYAYQETQYF
TRBJ1-1,TRBV25-1,NA,NA,18,TGTGCCAGCAGCCGAGGGGGGGGACCAAAGGGGATGAACACTGAAGCTTTCTTT,CASSRGGGPKGMNTEAFF
TRBJ2-2,TRBV25-1,NA,NA,13,TGTGCCAGCAGTGCCCAAAACACCGGGGAGCTGTTTTTT,CASSAQNTGELFF
TRBJ1-1,TRBV19,NA,NA,13,TGTGCCAGTAGTATGGGACGGAACACTGAAGCTTTCTTT,CASSMGRNTEAFF
TRBJ2-3,TRBV21-1,NA,NA,15,TGTGCCAGCAGGAGGGGGAGGCAGGGGCGGAGTACGCAGTATTTT,CASRRGRQGRSTQYF
TRBJ2-1,TRBV18,NA,NA,16,TGTGCCAGCTCACCACTACTCCAAGGCTCCTACAATGAGCAGTTCTTC,CASSPLLQGSYNEQFF
TRBJ1-5,TRBV9,few,NA,12,TGTGCCAGCAGTAATAGCAATCAGCCCCAGCATTTT,CASSNSNQPQHF
TRBJ2-1,TRBV30,NA,NA,19,TGTGCCTGGAGCCAGGGGGCGGGAGGCCTATTTTTAAGCTACAATGAGCAGTTCTTC,CAWSQGAGGLFLSYNEQFF
TRBJ2-7,TRBV5-4,NA,NA,16,TGTGCCAGCAGCTTGCAGGAGAACCCAATTACCTACGAGCAGTACTTC,CASSLQENPITYEQYF
TRBJ2-1,TRBV19,NA,TRBD2,18,TGTGCCAGTACCACCCGGGGGGGACTAGCGGAGTCTTACAATGAGCAGTTCTTC,CASTTRGGLAESYNEQFF
TRBJ2-1,TRBV23-1,once,NA,14,TGCGCCAGCAGTCAACGGCGCTCCTACAATGAGCAGTTCTTC,CASSQRRSYNEQFF
TRBJ1-1,TRBV10-3,NA,NA,17,TGTGCCATCAGTGAGTCCCCAGCCGGGCAGACCTACACTGAAGCTTTCTTT,CAISESPAGQTYTEAFF
TRBJ2-5,TRBV6-6,NA,NA,13,TGTGCCAGCAGACGGGACTTCGGGAAGACCCAGTACTTC,CASRRDFGKTQYF
TRBJ1-2,TRBV5-6,NA,TRBD1,16,TGTGCCAGCAGCTCTCCCTTTCAGGGGGCGTACTATGGCTACACCTTC,CASSSPFQGAYYGYTF
TRBJ2-1,TRBV11-2,NA,TRBD2,17,TGTGCCAGCAGCTTAGCCACGCCGGGGGGCTCCTACAATGAGCAGTTCTTC,CASSLATPGGSYNEQFF
TRBJ2-7,TRBV11-2,NA,NA,15,TGTGCCAGCAGCTTAGGGATAGGGCCTCCTAACGAGCAGTACTTC,CASSLGIGPPNEQYF
TRBJ1-1,TRBV27,NA,NA,15,TGTGCCAGCAGTTCCCGGGGGCAGGCCGGGACTGAAGCTTTCTTT,CASSSRGQAGTEAFF
TRBJ2-7,TRBV9,NA,TRBD2,14,TGTGCCAGCAGCGTAGACCCACTAGCGGGAGAGCAGTACTTC,CASSVDPLAGEQYF
TRBJ2-3,TRBV5-1,NA,NA,15,TGCGCCAGCAGCCCCGCCGGGCCGACCACAGATACGCAGTATTTT,CASSPAGPTTDTQYF
TRBJ2-1,TRBV6-1,NA,NA,16,TGTGCCAGCAGTGAAGCGAAGGGGCACTCCTACAATGAGCAGTTCTTC,CASSEAKGHSYNEQFF
TRBJ1-5,TRBV30,NA,TRBD1,16,TGTGCCTGGAGCCCCCCCGGGACAGGGGGTTGCCAGCCCCAGCATTTT,CAWSPPGTGGCQPQHF
TRBJ1-3,TRBV10-3,once,NA,16,TGTGCCATCAGTGACACCCAGGCCCACTCTGGAAACACCATATATTTT,CAISDTQAHSGNTIYF